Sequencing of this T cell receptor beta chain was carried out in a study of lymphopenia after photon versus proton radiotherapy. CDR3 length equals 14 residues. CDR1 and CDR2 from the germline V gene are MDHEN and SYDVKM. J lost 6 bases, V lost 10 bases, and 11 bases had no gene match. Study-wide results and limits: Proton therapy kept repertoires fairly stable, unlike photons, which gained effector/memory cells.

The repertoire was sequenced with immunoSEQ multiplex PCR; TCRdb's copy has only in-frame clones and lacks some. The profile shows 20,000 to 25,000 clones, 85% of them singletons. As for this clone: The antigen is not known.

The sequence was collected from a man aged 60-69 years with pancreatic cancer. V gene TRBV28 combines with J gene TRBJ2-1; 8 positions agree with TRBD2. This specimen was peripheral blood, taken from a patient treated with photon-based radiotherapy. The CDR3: CATKGLAGPNEQFF. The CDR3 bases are TGTGCCACCAAGGGGCTAGCGGGTCCCAATGAGCAGTTCTTC.